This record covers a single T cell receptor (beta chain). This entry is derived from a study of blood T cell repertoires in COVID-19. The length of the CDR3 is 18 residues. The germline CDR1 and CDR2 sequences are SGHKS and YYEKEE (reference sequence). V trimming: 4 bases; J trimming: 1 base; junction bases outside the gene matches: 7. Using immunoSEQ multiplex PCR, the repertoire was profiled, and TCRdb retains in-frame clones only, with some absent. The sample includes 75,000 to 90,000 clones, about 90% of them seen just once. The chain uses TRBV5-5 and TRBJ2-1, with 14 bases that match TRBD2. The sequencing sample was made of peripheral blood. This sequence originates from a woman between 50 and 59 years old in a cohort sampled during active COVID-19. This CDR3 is CASSMGLAGERSYNEQFF. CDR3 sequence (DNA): TGTGCCAGCAGCATGGGACTAGCGGGAGAACGGTCCTACAATGAGCAGTTCTTC.